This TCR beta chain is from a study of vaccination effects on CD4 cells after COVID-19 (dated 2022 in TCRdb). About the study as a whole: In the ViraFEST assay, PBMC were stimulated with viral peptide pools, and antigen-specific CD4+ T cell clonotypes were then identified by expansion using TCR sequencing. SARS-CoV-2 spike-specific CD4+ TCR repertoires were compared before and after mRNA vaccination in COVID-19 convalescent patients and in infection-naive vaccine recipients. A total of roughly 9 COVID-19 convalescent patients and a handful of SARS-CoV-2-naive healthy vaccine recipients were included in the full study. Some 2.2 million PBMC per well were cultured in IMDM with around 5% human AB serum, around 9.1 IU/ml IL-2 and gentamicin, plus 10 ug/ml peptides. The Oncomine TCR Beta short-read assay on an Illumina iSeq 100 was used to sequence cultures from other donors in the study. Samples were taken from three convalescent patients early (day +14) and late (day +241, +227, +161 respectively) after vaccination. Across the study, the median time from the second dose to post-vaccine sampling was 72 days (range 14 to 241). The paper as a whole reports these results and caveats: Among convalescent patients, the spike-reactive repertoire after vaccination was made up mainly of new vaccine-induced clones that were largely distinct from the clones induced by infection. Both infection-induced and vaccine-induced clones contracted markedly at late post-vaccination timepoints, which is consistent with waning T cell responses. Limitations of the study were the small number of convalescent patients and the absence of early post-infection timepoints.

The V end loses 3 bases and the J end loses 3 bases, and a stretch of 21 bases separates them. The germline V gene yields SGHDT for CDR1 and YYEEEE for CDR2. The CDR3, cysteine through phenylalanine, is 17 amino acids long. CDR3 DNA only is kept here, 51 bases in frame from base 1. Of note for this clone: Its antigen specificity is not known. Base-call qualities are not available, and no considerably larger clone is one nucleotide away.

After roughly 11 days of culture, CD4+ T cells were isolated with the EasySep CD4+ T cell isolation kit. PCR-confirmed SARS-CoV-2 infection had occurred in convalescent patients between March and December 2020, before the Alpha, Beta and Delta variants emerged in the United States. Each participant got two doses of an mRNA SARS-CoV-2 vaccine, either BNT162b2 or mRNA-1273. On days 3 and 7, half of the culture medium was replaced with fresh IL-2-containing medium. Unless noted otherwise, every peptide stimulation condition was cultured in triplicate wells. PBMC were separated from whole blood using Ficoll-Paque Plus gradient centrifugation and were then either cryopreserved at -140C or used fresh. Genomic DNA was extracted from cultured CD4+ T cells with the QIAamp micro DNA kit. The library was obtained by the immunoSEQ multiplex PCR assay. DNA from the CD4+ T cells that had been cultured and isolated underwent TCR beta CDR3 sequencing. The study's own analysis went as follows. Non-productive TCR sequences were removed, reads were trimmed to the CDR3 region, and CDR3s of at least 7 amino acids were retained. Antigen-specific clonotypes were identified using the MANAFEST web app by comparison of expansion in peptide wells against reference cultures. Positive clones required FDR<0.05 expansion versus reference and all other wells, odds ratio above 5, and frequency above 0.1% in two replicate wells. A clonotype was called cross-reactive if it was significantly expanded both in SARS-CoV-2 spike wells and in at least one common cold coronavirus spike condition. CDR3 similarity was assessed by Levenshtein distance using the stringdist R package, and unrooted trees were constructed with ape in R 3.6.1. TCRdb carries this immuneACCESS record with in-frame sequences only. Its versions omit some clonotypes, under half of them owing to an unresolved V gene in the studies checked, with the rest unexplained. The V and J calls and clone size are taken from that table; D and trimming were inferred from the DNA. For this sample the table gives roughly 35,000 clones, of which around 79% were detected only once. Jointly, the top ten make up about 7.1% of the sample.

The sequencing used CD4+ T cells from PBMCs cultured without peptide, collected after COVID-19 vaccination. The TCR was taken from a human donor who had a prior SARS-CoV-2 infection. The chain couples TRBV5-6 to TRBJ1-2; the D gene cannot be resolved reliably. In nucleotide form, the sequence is TGTGCCAGCAGCTCCCGGGAATTGGGCGACAAGGACTATGGCTACACCTTC. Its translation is CASSSRELGDKDYGYTF.